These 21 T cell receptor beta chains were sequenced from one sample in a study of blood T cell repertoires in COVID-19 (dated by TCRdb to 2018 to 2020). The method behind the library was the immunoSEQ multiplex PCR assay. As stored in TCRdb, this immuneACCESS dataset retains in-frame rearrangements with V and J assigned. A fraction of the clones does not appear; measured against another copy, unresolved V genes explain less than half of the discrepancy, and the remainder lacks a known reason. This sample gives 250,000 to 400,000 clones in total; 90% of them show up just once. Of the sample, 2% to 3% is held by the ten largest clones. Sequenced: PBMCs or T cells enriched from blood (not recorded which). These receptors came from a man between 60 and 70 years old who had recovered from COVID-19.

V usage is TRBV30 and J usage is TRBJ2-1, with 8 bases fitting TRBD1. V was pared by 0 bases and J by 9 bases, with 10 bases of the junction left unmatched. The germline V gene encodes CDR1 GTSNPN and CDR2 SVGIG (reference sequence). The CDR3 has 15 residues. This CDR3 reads CAWSVLDREMSEQFF. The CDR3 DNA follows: TGTGCCTGGAGTGTCCTGGACAGGGAAATGAGTGAGCAGTTCTTC. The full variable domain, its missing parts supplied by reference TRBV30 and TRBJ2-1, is SQTIHQWPATLVQPVGSPLSLECTVEGTSNPNLYWYRQAAGRGLQLLFYSVGIGQISSEVPQNLSASRPQDRQFILSSKKLLLSDSGFYLCAWSVLDREMSEQFFGPGTRLTVL.

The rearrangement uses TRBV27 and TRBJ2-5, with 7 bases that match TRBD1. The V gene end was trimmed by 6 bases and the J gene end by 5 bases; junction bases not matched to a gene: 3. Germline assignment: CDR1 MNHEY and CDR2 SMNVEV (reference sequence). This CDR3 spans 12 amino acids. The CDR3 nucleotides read TGTGCCAGCAGCGACAGGGCCGAGACCCAGTACTTC. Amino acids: CASSDRAETQYF.

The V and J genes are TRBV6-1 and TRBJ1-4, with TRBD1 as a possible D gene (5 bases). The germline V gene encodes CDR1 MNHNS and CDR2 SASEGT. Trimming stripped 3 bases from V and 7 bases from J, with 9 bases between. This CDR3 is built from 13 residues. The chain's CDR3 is CASSDQGGEKLFF. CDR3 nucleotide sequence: TGTGCCAGCAGTGATCAGGGTGGTGAAAAACTGTTTTTT.

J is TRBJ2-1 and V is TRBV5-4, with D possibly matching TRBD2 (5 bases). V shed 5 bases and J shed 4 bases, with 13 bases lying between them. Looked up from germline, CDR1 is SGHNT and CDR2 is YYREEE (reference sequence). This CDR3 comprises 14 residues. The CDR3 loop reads CASRRTGKYNEQFF. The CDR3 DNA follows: TGTGCCAGCAGACGGACTGGAAAATACAATGAGCAGTTCTTC.

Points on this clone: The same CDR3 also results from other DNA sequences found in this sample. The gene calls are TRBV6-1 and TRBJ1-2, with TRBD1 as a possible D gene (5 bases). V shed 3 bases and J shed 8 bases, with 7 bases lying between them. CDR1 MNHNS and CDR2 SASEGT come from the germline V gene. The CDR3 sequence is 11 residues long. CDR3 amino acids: CASSESGGYTF. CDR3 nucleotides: TGTGCCAGCAGTGAGTCAGGGGGCTACACCTTC.

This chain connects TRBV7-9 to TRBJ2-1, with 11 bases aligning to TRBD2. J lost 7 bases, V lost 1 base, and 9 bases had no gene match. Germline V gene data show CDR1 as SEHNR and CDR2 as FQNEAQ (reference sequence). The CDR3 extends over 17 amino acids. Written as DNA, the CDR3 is TGTGCCAGCAGCTTAGTGGGCGTAGCGGGAGGGGGAAATGAGCAGTTCTTC. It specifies CASSLVGVAGGGNEQFF. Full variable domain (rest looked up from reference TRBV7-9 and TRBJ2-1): DTGVSQNPRHKITKRGQNVTFRCDPISEHNRLYWYRQTLGQGPEFLTYFQNEAQLEKSRLLSDRFSAERPKGSFSTLEIQRTEQGDSAMYLCASSLVGVAGGGNEQFFGPGTRLTVL.

The CDR3 loop is CASNLAGGYEQYF. The DNA for the CDR3 is TGTGCCAGCAATCTAGCGGGAGGATACGAGCAGTACTTC. The genes are TRBV6-5 and TRBJ2-7; 11 nucleotides agree with TRBD2. The germline V gene has CDR1 MNHEY and CDR2 SVGAGI. The CDR3 is made up of 13 amino acids. V was pared by 7 bases and J by 4 bases, with 3 bases of the junction left unmatched.

For the CDR3, the DNA is TGTGCCAGCGTACAGGGGGGAGATCAGCCCCAGCATTTT. Protein sequence: CASVQGGDQPQHF. The chain employs TRBV6-4 and TRBJ1-5; 8 bases fit TRBD1. CDR1 MRHNA and CDR2 SNTAGT come from the germline V gene. The CDR3 contains 13 residues. Trimming removed 8 bases from V and 5 bases from J; junction bases left unmatched: 5.

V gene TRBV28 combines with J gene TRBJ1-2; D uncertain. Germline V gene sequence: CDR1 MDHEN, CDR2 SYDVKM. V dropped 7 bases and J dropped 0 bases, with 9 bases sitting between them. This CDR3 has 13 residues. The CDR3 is CASNSGTNYGYTF. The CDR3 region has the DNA TGTGCCAGCAATTCCGGGACTAACTATGGCTACACCTTC.

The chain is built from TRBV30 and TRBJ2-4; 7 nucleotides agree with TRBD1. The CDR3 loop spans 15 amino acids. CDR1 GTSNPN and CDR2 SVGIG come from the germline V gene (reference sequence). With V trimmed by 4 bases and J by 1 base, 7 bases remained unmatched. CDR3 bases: TGTGCCTGGAAACAGGGGCCCCTGGCCAAAAACATTCAGTACTTC. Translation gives CAWKQGPLAKNIQYF.

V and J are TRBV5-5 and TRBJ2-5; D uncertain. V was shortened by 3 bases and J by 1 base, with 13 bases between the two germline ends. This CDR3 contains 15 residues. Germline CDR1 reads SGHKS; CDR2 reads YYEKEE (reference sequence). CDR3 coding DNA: TGTGCCAGCAGCTCGAGAGCCAGGCCCCAAGAGACCCAGTACTTC. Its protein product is CASSSRARPQETQYF.

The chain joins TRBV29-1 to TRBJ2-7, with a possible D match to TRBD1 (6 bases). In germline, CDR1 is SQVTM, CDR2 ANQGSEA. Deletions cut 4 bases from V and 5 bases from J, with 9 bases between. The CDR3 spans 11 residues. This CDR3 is CSVGWGHEQYF. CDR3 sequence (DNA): TGCAGCGTTGGTTGGGGGCACGAGCAGTACTTC.

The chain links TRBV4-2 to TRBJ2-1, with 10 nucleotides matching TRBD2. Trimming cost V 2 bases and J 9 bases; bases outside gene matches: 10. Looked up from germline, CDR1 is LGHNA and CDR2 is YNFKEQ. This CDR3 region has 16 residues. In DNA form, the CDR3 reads TGTGCCAGCAGCCAATCAGCTAGCGGGAGTTACGGTGAGCAGTTCTTC. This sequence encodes CASSQSASGSYGEQFF.

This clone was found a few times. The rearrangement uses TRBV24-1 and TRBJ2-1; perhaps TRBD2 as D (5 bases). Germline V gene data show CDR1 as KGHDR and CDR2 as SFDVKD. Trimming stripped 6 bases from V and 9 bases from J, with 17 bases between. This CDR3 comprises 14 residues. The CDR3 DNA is TGTGCCACCAGTTCCCCCGGCGGGCACGGTGAGCAGTTCTTC. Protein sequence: CATSSPGGHGEQFF.

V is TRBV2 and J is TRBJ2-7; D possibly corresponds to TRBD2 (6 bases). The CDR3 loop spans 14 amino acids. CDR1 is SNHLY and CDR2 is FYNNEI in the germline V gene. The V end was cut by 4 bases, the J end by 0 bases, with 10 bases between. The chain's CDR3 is CASSGASDSYEQYF. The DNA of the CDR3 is TGTGCCAGCAGTGGGGCTAGCGACTCCTACGAGCAGTACTTC.

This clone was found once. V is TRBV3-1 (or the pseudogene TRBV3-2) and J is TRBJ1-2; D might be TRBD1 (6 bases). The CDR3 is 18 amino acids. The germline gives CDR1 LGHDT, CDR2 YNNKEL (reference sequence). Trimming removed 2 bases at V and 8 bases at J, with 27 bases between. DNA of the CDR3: TGTGCCAGCAGCCAAATCTCACGGCCAGGGGAGGGATGGAAGGGCTACACCTTC. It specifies CASSQISRPGEGWKGYTF.

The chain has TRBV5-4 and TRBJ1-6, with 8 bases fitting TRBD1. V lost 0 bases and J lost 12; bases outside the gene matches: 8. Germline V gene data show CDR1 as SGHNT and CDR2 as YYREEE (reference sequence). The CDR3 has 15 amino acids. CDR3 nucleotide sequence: TGTGCCAGCAGCTTGGGGGACAGGCTCGTGGAACCCCTCCACTTT. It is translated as CASSLGDRLVEPLHF.

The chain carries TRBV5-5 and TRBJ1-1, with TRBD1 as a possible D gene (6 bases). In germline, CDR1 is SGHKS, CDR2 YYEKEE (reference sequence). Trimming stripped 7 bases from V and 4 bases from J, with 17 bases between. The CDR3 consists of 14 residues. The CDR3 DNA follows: TGTGCCAGCGGCCGTCAGGGGTATACCACTGAAGCTTTCTTT. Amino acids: CASGRQGYTTEAFF.

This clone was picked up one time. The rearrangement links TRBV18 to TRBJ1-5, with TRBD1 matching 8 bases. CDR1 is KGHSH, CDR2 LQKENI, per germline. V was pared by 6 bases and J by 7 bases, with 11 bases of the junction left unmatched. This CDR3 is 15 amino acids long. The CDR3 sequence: CASSRGTGLGQPQHF. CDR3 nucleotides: TGTGCCAGCTCCCGTGGGACAGGACTTGGACAGCCCCAGCATTTT.

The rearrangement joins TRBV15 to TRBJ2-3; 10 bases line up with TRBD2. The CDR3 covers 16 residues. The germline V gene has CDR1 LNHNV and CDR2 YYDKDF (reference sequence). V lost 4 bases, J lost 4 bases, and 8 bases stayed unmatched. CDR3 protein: CATSNPSGRLPDTQYF. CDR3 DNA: TGTGCCACCAGCAACCCTAGCGGGAGACTTCCAGATACGCAGTATTTT.

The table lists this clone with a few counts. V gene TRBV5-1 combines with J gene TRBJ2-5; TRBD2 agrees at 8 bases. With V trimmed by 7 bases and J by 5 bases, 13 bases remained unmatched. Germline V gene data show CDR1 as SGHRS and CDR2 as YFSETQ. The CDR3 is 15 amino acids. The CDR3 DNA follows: TGCGCCAGCTGCGAGGGGACTAGAGATGGGGAGACCCAGTACTTC. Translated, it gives CASCEGTRDGETQYF.